These 5 T cell receptor beta chains came from one sample sequenced in a study of cytomegalovirus exposure and HLA in healthy donors. The study ran its PCR with 60 Vbeta and 13 Jbeta primers. Measured with immunoSEQ multiplex PCR; TCRdb has only the in-frame clones, and not every one. The sample contains approximately 270,000 clones, approximately 80% of which appear only once. The source material was PBMCs. The receptors were sampled from a girl aged 2 to 10 in good health and CMV-seronegative.

The rearrangement uses TRBV13 and TRBJ2-5; the D gene is possibly TRBD1 (5 bases). From germline, CDR1 is PRHDT and CDR2 FYEKMQ (reference sequence). Trimming removed 1 base from V and 4 bases from J, with 16 bases in between. This CDR3 contains 16 residues. CDR3 region: CASSLVVIQGSETQYF. CDR3 coding DNA: TGTGCCAGCAGCTTAGTCGTAATCCAGGGATCAGAGACCCAGTACTTC.

V and J are TRBV27 and TRBJ2-7; TRBD2 aligns across 14 bases. Germline V gives CDR1 MNHEY, CDR2 SMNVEV (reference sequence). The CDR3 extends over 18 amino acids. V trimming: 6 bases; J trimming: 7 bases; junction bases outside the gene matches: 17. The CDR3 sequence: CASSSHGTSGSVRKEQYF. CDR3 bases: TGTGCCAGCAGCTCACACGGGACTAGCGGGAGCGTTCGGAAGGAGCAGTACTTC.

The chain combines TRBV6-5 with TRBJ2-7; 12 bases agree with TRBD1. CDR3 length: 15 amino acids. After removal of 6 bases from V and 7 bases from J, the junction contained 10 bases not matched to a gene. CDR1 and CDR2 from the germline V gene are MNHEY and SVGAGI. The CDR3 sequence is CASRHSGTGGREQYF. The CDR3 DNA sequence: TGTGCCAGCAGACATTCCGGGACAGGGGGCCGGGAGCAGTACTTC.

This chain links TRBV7-6 with TRBJ1-3; 7 bases are a match to TRBD1. V shed 4 bases, J shed 0 bases, and the junction held 9 bases outside the gene matches. The CDR3 consists of 17 residues. Germline lookup yields CDR1 SGHVS and CDR2 FNYEAQ. The CDR3 DNA reads TGTGCCAGCAGCTCCCGCCCCGGGACAGACTCTGGAAACACCATATATTTT. Its translation is CASSSRPGTDSGNTIYF.

This rearrangement joins TRBV7-8 to TRBJ1-6, with D uncertain. The germline gives CDR1 SGHVS, CDR2 FQNEAQ. V shed 1 base and J shed 0 bases, with 10 bases lying between them. The CDR3 runs to 17 residues. CDR3 nucleotides: TGTGCCAGCAGCTTAGTCTTTCCGAGCTCCTATAATTCACCCCTCCACTTT. It encodes CASSLVFPSSYNSPLHF.